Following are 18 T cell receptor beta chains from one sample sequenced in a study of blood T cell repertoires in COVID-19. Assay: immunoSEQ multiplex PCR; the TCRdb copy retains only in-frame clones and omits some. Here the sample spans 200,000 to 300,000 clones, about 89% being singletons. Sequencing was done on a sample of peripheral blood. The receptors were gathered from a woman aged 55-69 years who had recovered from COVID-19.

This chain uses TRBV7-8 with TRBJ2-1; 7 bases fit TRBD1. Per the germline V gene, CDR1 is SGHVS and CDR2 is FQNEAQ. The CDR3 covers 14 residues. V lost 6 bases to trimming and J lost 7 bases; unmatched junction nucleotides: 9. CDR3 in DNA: TGTGCCAGCAGTTACTCGACAGGGTTTAATGAGCAGTTCTTC. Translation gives CASSYSTGFNEQFF.

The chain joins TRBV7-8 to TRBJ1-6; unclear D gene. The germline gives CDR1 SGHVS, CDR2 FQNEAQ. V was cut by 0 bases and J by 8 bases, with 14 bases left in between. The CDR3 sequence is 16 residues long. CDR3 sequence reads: CASSLAGGRRDSPLHF. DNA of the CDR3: TGTGCCAGCAGCTTAGCCGGAGGGCGAAGGGATTCACCCCTCCACTTT.

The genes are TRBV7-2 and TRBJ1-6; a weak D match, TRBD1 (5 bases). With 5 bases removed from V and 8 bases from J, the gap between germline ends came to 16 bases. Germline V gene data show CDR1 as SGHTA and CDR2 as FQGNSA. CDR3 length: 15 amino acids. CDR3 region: CASSPRGGGHSPLHF. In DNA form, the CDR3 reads TGTGCCAGCAGCCCACGGGGGGGTGGTCATTCACCCCTCCACTTT.

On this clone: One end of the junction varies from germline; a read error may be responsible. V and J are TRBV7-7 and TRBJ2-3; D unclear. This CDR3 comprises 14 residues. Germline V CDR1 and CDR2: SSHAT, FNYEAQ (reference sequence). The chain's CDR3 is CASSPQSGPDTQYF. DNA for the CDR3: TGTGCTAGCAGCCCCCAGTCGGGTCCAGATACGCAGTATTTT.

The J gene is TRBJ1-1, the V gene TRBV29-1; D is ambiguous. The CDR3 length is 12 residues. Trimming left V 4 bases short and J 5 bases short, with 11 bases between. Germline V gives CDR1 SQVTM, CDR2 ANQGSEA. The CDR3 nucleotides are TGCAGCGTTGTGGGCTCGGGGACTGAAGCTTTCTTT. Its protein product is CSVVGSGTEAFF.

The CDR3 DNA reads as TGTGCCAGCTCGCCAGACAGGGGTTCTTGGGGCAATCAGCCCCAGCATTTT. Its translation: CASSPDRGSWGNQPQHF. The chain links TRBV18 to TRBJ1-5; TRBD1 matches at 8 bases. Germline-derived CDR1 and CDR2 are KGHSH and LQKENI. V lost 6 bases to trimming and J lost 2 bases; unmatched junction nucleotides: 12. This CDR3 contains 17 residues.

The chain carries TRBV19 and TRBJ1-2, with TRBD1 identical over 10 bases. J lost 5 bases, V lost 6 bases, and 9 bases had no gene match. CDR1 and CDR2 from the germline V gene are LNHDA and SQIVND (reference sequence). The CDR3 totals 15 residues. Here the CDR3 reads CASSVGDRGTYGYTF. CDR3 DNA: TGTGCCAGTAGCGTCGGGGACAGGGGAACGTATGGCTACACCTTC.

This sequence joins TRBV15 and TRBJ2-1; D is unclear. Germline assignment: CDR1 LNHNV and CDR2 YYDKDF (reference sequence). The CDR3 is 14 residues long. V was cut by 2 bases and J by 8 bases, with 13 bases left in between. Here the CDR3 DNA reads TGTGCCACCAGCAGACGAAGAGGAGTTGATGAGCAGTTCTTC. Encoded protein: CATSRRRGVDEQFF. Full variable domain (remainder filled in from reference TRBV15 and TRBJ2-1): DAMVIQNPRYQVTQFGKPVTLSCSQTLNHNVMYWYQQKSSQAPKLLFHYYDKDFNNEADTPDNFQSRRPNTSFCFLDIRSPGLGDTAMYLCATSRRRGVDEQFFGPGTRLTVL.

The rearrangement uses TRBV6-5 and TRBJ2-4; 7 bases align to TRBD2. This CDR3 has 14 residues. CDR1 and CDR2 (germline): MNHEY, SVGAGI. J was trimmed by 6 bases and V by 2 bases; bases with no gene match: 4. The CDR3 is CASSYTGGSNIQYF. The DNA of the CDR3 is TGTGCCAGCAGTTACACCGGGGGGTCAAACATTCAGTACTTC.

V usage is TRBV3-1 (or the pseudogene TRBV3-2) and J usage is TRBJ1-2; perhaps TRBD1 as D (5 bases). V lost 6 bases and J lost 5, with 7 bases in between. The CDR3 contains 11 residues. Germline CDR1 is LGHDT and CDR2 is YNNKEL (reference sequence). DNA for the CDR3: TGTGCCAGCAGTCCAGGGTATGGCTACACCTTC. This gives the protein CASSPGYGYTF.

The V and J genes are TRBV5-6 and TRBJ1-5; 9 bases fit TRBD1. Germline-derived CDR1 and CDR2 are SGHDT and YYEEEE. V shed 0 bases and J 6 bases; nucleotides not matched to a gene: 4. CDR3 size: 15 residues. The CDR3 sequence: CASSLGGDRAQPQHF. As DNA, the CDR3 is TGTGCCAGCAGCTTGGGAGGGGACAGGGCTCAGCCCCAGCATTTT.

The DNA of the CDR3 is TGTGCCAGCAGTGAGCAGACAGCGAACACCGGGGAGCTGTTTTTT. It yields the protein CASSEQTANTGELFF. The chain carries TRBV25-1 and TRBJ2-2; the D gene is possibly TRBD1 (5 bases). Germline V gene sequence: CDR1 MGHDK, CDR2 SYGVNS. This CDR3 spans 15 amino acids. Deletions cut 3 bases from V and 0 bases from J, with 8 bases between.

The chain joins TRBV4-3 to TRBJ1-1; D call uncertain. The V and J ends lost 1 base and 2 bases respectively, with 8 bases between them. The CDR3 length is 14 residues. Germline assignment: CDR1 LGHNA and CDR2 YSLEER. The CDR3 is CASSQGWANTEAFF. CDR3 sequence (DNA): TGCGCCAGCAGCCAAGGTTGGGCCAACACTGAAGCTTTCTTT.

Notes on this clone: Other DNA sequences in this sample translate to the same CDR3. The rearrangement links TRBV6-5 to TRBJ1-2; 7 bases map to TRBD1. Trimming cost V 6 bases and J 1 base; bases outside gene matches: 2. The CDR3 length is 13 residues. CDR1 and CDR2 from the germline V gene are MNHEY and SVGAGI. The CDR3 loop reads CASSRDSNYGYTF. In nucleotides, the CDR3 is TGTGCCAGCAGCAGGGACAGTAACTATGGCTACACCTTC.

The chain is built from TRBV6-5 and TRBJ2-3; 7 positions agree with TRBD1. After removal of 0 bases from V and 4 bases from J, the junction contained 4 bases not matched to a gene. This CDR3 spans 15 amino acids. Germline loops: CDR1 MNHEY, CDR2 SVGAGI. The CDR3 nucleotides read TGTGCCAGCAGTTACTCGAACAGGGGTGCAGATACGCAGTATTTT. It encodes CASSYSNRGADTQYF.

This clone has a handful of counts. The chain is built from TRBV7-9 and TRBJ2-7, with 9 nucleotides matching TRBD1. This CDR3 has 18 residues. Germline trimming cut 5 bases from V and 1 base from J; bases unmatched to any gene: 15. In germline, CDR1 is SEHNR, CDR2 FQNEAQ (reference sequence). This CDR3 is CASSLQGARSFKSYEQYF. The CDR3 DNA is TGTGCCAGCAGCCTACAGGGGGCGCGGAGCTTTAAATCCTACGAGCAGTACTTC.

CDR3 DNA sequence: TGTGCCAGTAGTGTCTCTCAGGGTTATAATTCACCCCTCCACTTT. Its translation is CASSVSQGYNSPLHF. This chain joins TRBV19 and TRBJ1-6; weak D call: TRBD1 (5 bases). The CDR3 contains 15 residues. Germline CDR1 is LNHDA and CDR2 is SQIVND (reference sequence). V was cut by 5 bases and J by 4 bases, with 12 bases left in between.

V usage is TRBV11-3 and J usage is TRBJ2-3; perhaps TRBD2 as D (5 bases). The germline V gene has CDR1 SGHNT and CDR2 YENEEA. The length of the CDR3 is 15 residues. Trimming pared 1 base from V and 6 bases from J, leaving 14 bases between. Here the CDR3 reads CASSLGRTAVDTQYF. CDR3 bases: TGTGCCAGCAGCTTAGGGCGGACTGCCGTCGATACGCAGTATTTT.